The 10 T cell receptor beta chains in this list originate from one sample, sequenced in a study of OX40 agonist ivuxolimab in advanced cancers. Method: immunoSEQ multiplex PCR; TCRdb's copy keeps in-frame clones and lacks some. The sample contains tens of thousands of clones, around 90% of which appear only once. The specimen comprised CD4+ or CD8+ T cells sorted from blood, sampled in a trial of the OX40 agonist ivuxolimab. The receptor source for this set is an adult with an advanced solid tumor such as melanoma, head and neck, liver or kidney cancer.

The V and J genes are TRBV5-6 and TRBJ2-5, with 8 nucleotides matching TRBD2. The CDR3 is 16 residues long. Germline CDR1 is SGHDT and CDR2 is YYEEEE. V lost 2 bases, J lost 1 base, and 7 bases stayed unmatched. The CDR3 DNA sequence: TGTGCCAGCAGCTTAAACACAGCGGGGGTCCAAGAGACCCAGTACTTC. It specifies CASSLNTAGVQETQYF.

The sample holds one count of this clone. CDR3 loop: CASSTQGLGRQETQYF. CDR3 sequence (DNA): TGTGCCAGCAGCACACAGGGGTTGGGCCGCCAAGAGACCCAGTACTTC. The chain employs TRBV2 and TRBJ2-5; 7 bases are shared with TRBD1. CDR3 size: 16 residues. V lost 6 bases and J lost 1; bases outside the gene matches: 11. Germline assignment: CDR1 SNHLY and CDR2 FYNNEI.

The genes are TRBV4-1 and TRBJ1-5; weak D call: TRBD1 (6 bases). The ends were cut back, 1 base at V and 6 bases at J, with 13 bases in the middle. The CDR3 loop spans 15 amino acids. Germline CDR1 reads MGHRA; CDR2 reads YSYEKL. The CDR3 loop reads CASSQGWGRGQPQHF. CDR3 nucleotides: TGCGCCAGCAGCCAAGGGTGGGGCAGGGGTCAGCCCCAGCATTTT.

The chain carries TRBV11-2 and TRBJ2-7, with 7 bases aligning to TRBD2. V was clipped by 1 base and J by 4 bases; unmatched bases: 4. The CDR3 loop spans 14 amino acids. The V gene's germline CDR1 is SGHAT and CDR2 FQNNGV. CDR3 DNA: TGTGCCAGCAGCTTAGGCGGGAGCGGGTACGAGCAGTACTTC. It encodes CASSLGGSGYEQYF. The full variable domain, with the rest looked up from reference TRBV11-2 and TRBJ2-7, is EAGVAQSPRYKIIEKRQSVAFWCNPISGHATLYWYQQILGQGPKLLIQFQNNGVVDDSQLPKDRFSAERLKGVDSTLKIQPAKLEDSAVYLCASSLGGSGYEQYFGPGTRLTVT.

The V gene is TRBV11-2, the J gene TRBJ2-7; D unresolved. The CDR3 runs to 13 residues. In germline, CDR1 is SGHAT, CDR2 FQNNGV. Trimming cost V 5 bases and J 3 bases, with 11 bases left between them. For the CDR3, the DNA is TGTGCCAGCAGCCCCTACGCAAGCTACGAGCAGTACTTC. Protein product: CASSPYASYEQYF. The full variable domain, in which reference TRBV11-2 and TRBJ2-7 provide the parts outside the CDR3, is EAGVAQSPRYKIIEKRQSVAFWCNPISGHATLYWYQQILGQGPKLLIQFQNNGVVDDSQLPKDRFSAERLKGVDSTLKIQPAKLEDSAVYLCASSPYASYEQYFGPGTRLTVT.

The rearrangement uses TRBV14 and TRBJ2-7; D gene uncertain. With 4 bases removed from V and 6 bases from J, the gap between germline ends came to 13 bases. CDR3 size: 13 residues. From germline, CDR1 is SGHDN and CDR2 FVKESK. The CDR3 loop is CASSRDRPLEQYF. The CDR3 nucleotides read TGTGCCAGCAGCCGAGACCGACCCCTCGAGCAGTACTTC.

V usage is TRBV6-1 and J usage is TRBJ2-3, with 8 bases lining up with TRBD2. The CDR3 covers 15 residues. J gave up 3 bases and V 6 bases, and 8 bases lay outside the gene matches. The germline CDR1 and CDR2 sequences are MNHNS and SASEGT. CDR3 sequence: CASRGLAGRTDTQYF. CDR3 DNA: TGTGCCAGCAGGGGATTAGCGGGAAGGACAGATACGCAGTATTTT.

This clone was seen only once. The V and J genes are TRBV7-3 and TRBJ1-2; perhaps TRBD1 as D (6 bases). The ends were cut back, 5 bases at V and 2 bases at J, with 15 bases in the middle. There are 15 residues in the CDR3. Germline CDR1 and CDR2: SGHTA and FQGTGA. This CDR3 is CASSQRVGANYGYTF. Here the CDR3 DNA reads TGTGCCAGCAGCCAAAGAGTGGGGGCCAACTATGGCTACACCTTC.

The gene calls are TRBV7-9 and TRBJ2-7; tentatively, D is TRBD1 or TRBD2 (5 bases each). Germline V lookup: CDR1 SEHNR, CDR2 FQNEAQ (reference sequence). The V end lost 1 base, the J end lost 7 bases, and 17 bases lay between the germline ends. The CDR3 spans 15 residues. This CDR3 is CASSLVSSGLSEQYF. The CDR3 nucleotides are TGTGCCAGCAGCTTAGTCTCTTCGGGGCTCAGTGAGCAGTACTTC.

The CDR3 bases are TGTGCCAGCAGTTTTTTGGGGGCAGACACCGGGGAGCTGTTTTTT. This sequence encodes CASSFLGADTGELFF. This sequence joins TRBV28 and TRBJ2-2; possible D gene TRBD1, 6 bases. The germline V and J ends were trimmed by 3 bases and 3 bases, with 11 bases remaining between them. The CDR3 is 15 residues long. Germline V gene sequence: CDR1 MDHEN, CDR2 SYDVKM.